The clone carrying this TCR beta chain was recorded once. CDR3 length: 13 residues. Trimming stripped 0 bases from V and 7 bases from J, with 6 bases between. Germline CDR1 and CDR2: SNHLY and FYNNEI. The source of the sample is a study of T cell changes during pregnancy in multiple sclerosis. Profiling relied on immunoSEQ multiplex PCR, and the TCRdb table lists in-frame clones only, not all of them. The table records more than 25,000 clones, around 92% of them present only once. The TCR comes from a female donor in good health, enrolled as a control in a pregnancy study. Sequencing was performed on peripheral blood, taken in the first trimester of pregnancy. The chain combines TRBV2 with TRBJ2-2; D is possibly TRBD2 (6 bases). The CDR3 DNA follows: TGTGCCAGCAGTGAAGCGGGGGGCGGGGAGCTGTTTTTT. Translated, it gives CASSEAGGGELFF.